These 18 T cell receptor beta chains came from one sample sequenced in a study of tissue T cells after allogeneic stem cell transplantation. The repertoire was sequenced with immunoSEQ multiplex PCR; TCRdb's copy has only in-frame clones and lacks some. The table records around 17,000 clones, roughly 72% of them present only once. Source material: spleen. All receptors come from a female BALB/c mouse in good health. Strain haplotype at MHC: H2-d.

On this clone itself: All gene names here are mouse names. The sequenced fragment ends 1 residue before the CDR3 boundary, so the rest is inferred from the germline J gene. The chain employs TRBV5 and TRBJ1-1; D is unclear. Trimming left V 4 bases short and J 0 bases short, with 12 bases between. The length of the CDR3 is 15 residues. Germline CDR1 LGHNA, CDR2 YNLKQL (reference sequence). The CDR3 loop is CASSPRTVANTEVFF. The CDR3 DNA, read in part, is TGTGCCAGCAGCCCTCGTACAGTTGCAAACACAGAAGTCTTC.

In regard to this clone: The genes are named according to mouse. The CDR3 goes on 1 residue after the read ends, and that part is filled in from the germline J gene. V gene TRBV13-3 combines with J gene TRBJ2-3; D ambiguous. This CDR3 region has 12 residues. Trimming stripped 1 base from V and 2 bases from J, with 2 bases between. Germline-derived CDR1 and CDR2 are NNHDY and SYVADS. The covered CDR3 bases are TGTGCCAGCAGTGATCCTGCAGAAACGCTGTAT. Translation: CASSDPAETLY. The whole CDR3 protein reads CASSDPAETLYF.

A single count supports this clone. These gene names are mouse names. The read ends 1 residue before the CDR3 terminus; that terminus is restored from the germline J gene. The V call is TRBV5, the J call TRBJ2-4; D may be TRBD1 or TRBD2 (5 bases each). V was clipped by 4 bases and J by 0 bases, with 8 bases between them. The CDR3 is 14 amino acids. Per germline, CDR1 LGHNA and CDR2 YNLKQL (reference sequence). The sequenced part of the CDR3 DNA is TGTGCCAGCAGCCCTCGGGACAGTCAAAACACCTTGTAC. It translates to CASSPRDSQNTLY. The entire CDR3 is CASSPRDSQNTLYF.

This clone was picked up one time. The gene names here belong to mouse. The read halts 1 residue ahead of the CDR3 end, with the missing end drawn from the germline J gene. V gene TRBV13-3 combines with J gene TRBJ2-2, with 10 bases fitting TRBD1. The germline gives CDR1 NNHDY, CDR2 SYVADS. V shed 2 bases, J shed 0 bases, and the junction held 1 base outside the gene matches. This CDR3 has 16 amino acids. The sequenced part of the CDR3 DNA is TGTGCCAGCAGTGAGGACAGGGGGACAAACACCGGGCAGCTCTAC. Translating gives CASSEDRGTNTGQLY. The entire CDR3 reads CASSEDRGTNTGQLYF.

A few counts support this clone. Any gene name here is a mouse gene name. The CDR3 bases that were read are TGCTCCAGCAGTCAAGGGGGGGGTTATGAACAGTAC. It encodes CSSSQGGGYEQY. The full-length CDR3 reads as CSSSQGGGYEQYF. J is TRBJ2-7 and V is TRBV23; the D call in the table, TRBD2, was not verified against the DNA. The read comes to an end 1 residue before the CDR3 does, leaving the germline J gene to fill in the end. The CDR3 runs 13 residues. The germline V gene encodes CDR1 KGHTA and CDR2 FQNQQP.

Turning to this clone: Mouse names are used for the genes. The missing CDR3 end, 1 residue past where the read stops, is filled in from the germline J gene. This chain joins TRBV2 and TRBJ1-1; 8 bases match TRBD1. Germline CDR1 is LGHNA and CDR2 is YSYQKL. The CDR3 is 14 amino acids. The ends lost 4 bases at V and 4 bases at J; junction bases unmatched: 5. The part of the CDR3 DNA that was read is TGTGCCAGCAGCCTACAGGGGGATTCCACAGAAGTCTTC. This translates into CASSLQGDSTEVF. The whole CDR3 is CASSLQGDSTEVFF.

This clone was observed a single time. Genes here carry mouse names. Sequencing ends 1 residue short of the CDR3 end; the germline J gene provides the rest. The chain employs TRBV13-1 and TRBJ2-3, with a tentative D call TRBD1 (7 bases). Trimming shortened V by 8 bases and J by 6 bases, and 10 bases separated the two germline ends. In germline, CDR1 is NSHNY, CDR2 SYGAGN. CDR3 length equals 11 residues. Incomplete CDR3 DNA: TGTGCCAGGAGGGGGCGCGAAACGCTGTAT. Translated, it gives CARRGRETLY. The full CDR3 sequence reads CARRGRETLYF.

Details on this clone: Gene names denote mouse genes. The read finishes 1 residue shy of the CDR3 end, and the germline J gene is used to complete it. This rearrangement joins TRBV20 to TRBJ2-2; D unclear. Germline loops: CDR1 GFQATS, CDR2 STVNSAI. Deletions cut 3 bases from V and 3 bases from J, with 2 bases between. The CDR3 extends over 11 amino acids. The sequenced CDR3 bases are TGTGGTGCTAGTGACACCGGGCAGCTCTAC. Its protein is CGASDTGQLY. The CDR3 in its entirety is CGASDTGQLYF.

About this clone itself: Mouse germline and gene names are used. The CDR3 end is not reached by the read, which stops 1 residue before it; the germline J gene fills it in. The chain recombines TRBV29 with TRBJ1-4; 11 bases agree with TRBD1. This CDR3 comprises 15 residues. CDR1 MSHET and CDR2 SYDVDS come from the germline V gene. With V trimmed by 4 bases and J by 4 bases, 2 bases remained unmatched. CDR3 residues: CASSSGTGGNERLFF. The covered CDR3 bases are TGTGCTAGCAGTTCCGGGACAGGGGGCAACGAAAGATTATTT.

Comments on this clone: Gene names refer to mouse genes. The read falls 1 residue short of the CDR3 end, and the missing part is taken from the germline J gene. The rearrangement joins TRBV5 to TRBJ2-7, with D maybe TRBD2 (6 bases). V gave up 0 bases and J gave up 0 bases, with 12 bases separating them. Germline values: CDR1 LGHNA, CDR2 YNLKQL (reference sequence). The CDR3 has 16 amino acids. The CDR3 loop is CASSQDSGLSSYEQYF. The CDR3 DNA, read in part, is TGTGCCAGCAGCCAAGATTCAGGACTGAGCTCCTATGAACAGTAC.

In this sample, this clone turned up a few times. All gene names here are mouse names. CDR3 loop: CASSPGTFEQYF. The CDR3 bases that were read are TGTGCCAGCAGCCCCGGGACATTTGAACAGTAC. This chain connects TRBV19 to TRBJ2-7; tentatively, D is TRBD1 (6 bases). The read stops 1 residue short of the end of the CDR3; the missing end is completed from the germline J gene. Germline CDR1 and CDR2: FNHDT and SITEND (reference sequence). The ends were cut back, 5 bases at V and 6 bases at J, with 12 bases in the middle. The CDR3 consists of 12 residues.

In regard to this clone: Genes here carry mouse names. The read ends 1 residue shy of where the CDR3 ends; the end is completed using the germline J gene. This chain joins TRBV14 and TRBJ2-2; no firm D call. V was pared by 0 bases and J by 0 bases, with 6 bases between. Germline-derived CDR1 and CDR2 are SGHDT and FRDEAV. The length of the CDR3 is 15 residues. The CDR3 spells CASSFWGTNTGQLYF. The CDR3 DNA, read in part, is TGTGCCAGCAGTTTCTGGGGAACAAACACCGGGCAGCTCTAC. The whole variable domain, filled in from reference TRBV14 and TRBJ2-2, reads EAGVTQSPRYAVLQEGQAVSFWCDPISGHDTLYWYQQPRDQGPQLLVYFRDEAVIDNSQLPSDRFSAVRPKGTNSTLKIQSAKQGDTATYLCASSFWGTNTGQLYFGEGSKLTVL.

Comments on this clone: Germline and genes: mouse. The read ends 1 residue early relative to the CDR3; the germline J gene fills the gap. This sequence joins TRBV4 and TRBJ1-4; possible D gene TRBD1, 5 bases. The germline V and J ends were trimmed by 3 bases and 1 base, with 6 bases remaining between them. The CDR3 sequence is 14 residues long. CDR1 LGHDT and CDR2 YNNKQL come from the germline V gene (reference sequence). The part of the CDR3 DNA that was read is TGTGCCAGCAGCTACGGGGGTTCCAACGAAAGATTATTT. Protein product: CASSYGGSNERLF. The CDR3 in its entirety is CASSYGGSNERLFF.

As for this clone: All gene names here are mouse names. The read comes to an end 1 residue before the CDR3 does, leaving the germline J gene to fill in the end. This chain connects TRBV29 to TRBJ2-3; D not certain. Germline assignment: CDR1 MSHET and CDR2 SYDVDS. CDR3 length: 13 residues. V was shortened by 6 bases and J by 0 bases, with 7 bases between the two germline ends. The CDR3 loop is CASRDPSAETLYF. The CDR3 DNA, read in part, is TGTGCTAGCAGGGACCCTAGTGCAGAAACGCTGTAT.

Comment on this clone: Gene names and germline match the mouse. The read ends 1 residue early relative to the CDR3; the germline J gene fills the gap. The chain uses TRBV29 and TRBJ1-6; D may be TRBD1 (5 bases). TRBJ1-6 is an open reading frame, and its role is uncertain. The CDR3 is 15 residues long. Germline V lookup: CDR1 MSHET, CDR2 SYDVDS. V was pared by 6 bases and J by 0 bases, with 9 bases between. Incomplete CDR3 DNA: TGTGCTAGCAGCGCAGGGCCTTCCTATAATTCGCCCCTCTAC. Residues: CASSAGPSYNSPLY. The full CDR3 protein reads CASSAGPSYNSPLYF.

The count of this clone is one. Any gene name here is a mouse gene name. The observed sequence ends 1 residue before the CDR3 terminus, with the missing tail filled in from the germline J gene. The chain links TRBV13-1 to TRBJ1-4; a possible D gene is TRBD1 (6 bases). Trimming left V 3 bases short and J 3 bases short, with 9 bases between. The CDR3 totals 14 residues. Looked up from germline, CDR1 is NSHNY and CDR2 is SYGAGN. CDR3: CASSARGPNERLFF. CDR3 bases read: TGTGCCAGCAGTGCCAGGGGCCCCAACGAAAGATTATTT.

As regards this clone: The germline and genes are mouse ones. The CDR3 end lies 1 residue beyond the end of the read and is filled in from the germline J gene. This chain connects TRBV5 to TRBJ2-7; 9 bases are shared with TRBD2. Trimming took 5 bases from V and 4 from J; bases not matched to a gene: 3. Germline lookup yields CDR1 LGHNA and CDR2 YNLKQL (reference sequence). CDR3 length equals 13 residues. The CDR3 loop reads CASSRLGAYEQYF. Partial CDR3 DNA: TGTGCCAGCAGCAGACTGGGGGCTTATGAACAGTAC.

Worth noting for this clone: Genes and germline come from the mouse. The CDR3 end falls 1 residue outside the read, so it is completed with the germline J gene. The chain recombines TRBV13-3 with TRBJ1-4; perhaps TRBD1 as D (6 bases). The CDR3 loop spans 13 amino acids. Trimming removed 2 bases from V and 7 bases from J, with 9 bases in between. Germline V gene data show CDR1 as NNHDY and CDR2 as SYVADS. The covered CDR3 bases are TGTGCCAGCAGTGAGAGGGGGAGCGAAAGATTATTT. This encodes CASSERGSERLF. The full CDR3 is CASSERGSERLFF.